This T cell receptor beta chain comes out of a study of CD8 T cells in ankylosing spondylitis. MiXCR, run by TCRdb on the 5' RACE reads, gives a single entry per CDR3 protein. This sample carries approximately 150,000 distinct CDR3 sequences, roughly 17% of them seen once, and the ten largest clones take 30% to 35%. Study-level findings and limits: Several highly homologous variants made up a TCR beta motif, and this motif appeared characteristic of ankylosing spondylitis blood.

This clonotype was seen a handful of times. No antigen is known for it. A junction end diverges from the germline sequence, so it may reflect a read error. Sequenced input: blood, either unsorted or a sorted T cell fraction (not recorded which). The sequence was collected from a male donor with ankylosing spondylitis.

The CDR3 DNA reads TGTGCCAGCGGTTTTGATAGCAATCAGCCCCAGCATTTT. This codes for CASGFDSNQPQHF. The V call is TRBV27, the J call TRBJ1-5; D not resolved. The CDR3 covers 13 residues. The V gene's germline CDR1 is MNHEY and CDR2 SMNVEV (reference sequence).